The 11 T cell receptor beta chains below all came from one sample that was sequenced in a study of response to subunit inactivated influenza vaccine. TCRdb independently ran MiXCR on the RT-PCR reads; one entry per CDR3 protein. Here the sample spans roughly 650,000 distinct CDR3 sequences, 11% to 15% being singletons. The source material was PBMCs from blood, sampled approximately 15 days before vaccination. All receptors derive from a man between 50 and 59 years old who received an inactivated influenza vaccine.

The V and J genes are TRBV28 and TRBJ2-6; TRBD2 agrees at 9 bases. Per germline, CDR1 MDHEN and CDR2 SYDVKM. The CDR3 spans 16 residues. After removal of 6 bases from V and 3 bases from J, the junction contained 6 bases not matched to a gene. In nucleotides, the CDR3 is TGTGCCAGCAGCCTGATAGCGGGAGATGGGGCCAACGTCCTGACTTTC. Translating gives CASSLIAGDGANVLTF.

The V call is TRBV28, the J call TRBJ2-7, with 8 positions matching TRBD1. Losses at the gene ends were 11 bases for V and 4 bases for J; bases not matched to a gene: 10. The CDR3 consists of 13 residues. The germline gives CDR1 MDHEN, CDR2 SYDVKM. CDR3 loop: CAVQGAPRYEQYF. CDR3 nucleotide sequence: TGTGCCGTCCAGGGGGCCCCCCGGTACGAGCAGTACTTC. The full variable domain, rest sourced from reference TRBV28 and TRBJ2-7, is DVKVTQSSRYLVKRTGEKVFLECVQDMDHENMFWYRQDPGLGLRLIYFSYDVKMKEKGDIPEGYSVSREKKERFSLILESASTNQTSMYLCAVQGAPRYEQYFGPGTRLTVT.

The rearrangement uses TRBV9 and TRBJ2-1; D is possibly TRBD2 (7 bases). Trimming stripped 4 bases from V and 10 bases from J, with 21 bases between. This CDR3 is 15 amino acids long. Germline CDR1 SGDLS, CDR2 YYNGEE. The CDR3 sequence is CASSYVPGGGNEQFF. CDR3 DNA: TGTGCCAGCAGCTATGTCCCGGGGGGCGGAAACGAGCAGTTCTTC.

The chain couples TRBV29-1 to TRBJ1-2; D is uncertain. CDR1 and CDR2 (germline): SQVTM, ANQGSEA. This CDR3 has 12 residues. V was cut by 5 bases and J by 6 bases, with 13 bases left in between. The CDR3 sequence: CSVTPGPNGYTF. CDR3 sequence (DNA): TGCAGCGTTACTCCCGGGCCTAATGGCTACACCTTC. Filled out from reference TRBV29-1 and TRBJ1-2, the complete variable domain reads SAVISQKPSRDICQRGTSLTIQCQVDSQVTMMFWYRQQPGQSLTLIATANQGSEATYESGFVIDKFPISRPNLTFSTLTVSNMSPEDSSIYLCSVTPGPNGYTFGSGTRLTVV.

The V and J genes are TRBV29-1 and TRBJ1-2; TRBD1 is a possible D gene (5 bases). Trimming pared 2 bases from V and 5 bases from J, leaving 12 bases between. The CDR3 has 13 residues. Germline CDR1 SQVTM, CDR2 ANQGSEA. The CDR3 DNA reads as TGCAGCGTTGAAAGTAGCAGGGATTATGGCTACACCTTC. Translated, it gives CSVESSRDYGYTF.

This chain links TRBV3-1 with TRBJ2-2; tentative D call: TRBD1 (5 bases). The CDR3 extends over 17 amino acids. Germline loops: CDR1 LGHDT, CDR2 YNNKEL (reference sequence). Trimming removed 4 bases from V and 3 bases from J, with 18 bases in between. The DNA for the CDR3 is TGTGCCAGCAGCCTACTTGGTGGCAGGGAAGACACCGGGGAGCTGTTTTTT. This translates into CASSLLGGREDTGELFF.

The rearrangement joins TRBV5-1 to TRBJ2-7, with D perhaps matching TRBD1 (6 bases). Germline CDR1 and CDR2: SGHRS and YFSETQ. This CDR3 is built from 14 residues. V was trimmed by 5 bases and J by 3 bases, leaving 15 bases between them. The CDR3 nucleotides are TGCGCCAGCAGTTTTACAGGGTTTAACTACGAGCAGTACTTC. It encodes CASSFTGFNYEQYF.

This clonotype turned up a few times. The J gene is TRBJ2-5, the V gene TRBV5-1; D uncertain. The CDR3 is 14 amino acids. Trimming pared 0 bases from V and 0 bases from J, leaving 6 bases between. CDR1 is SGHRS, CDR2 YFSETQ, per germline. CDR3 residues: CASSLGADQETQYF. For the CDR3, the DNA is TGCGCCAGCAGCTTGGGGGCAGACCAAGAGACCCAGTACTTC.

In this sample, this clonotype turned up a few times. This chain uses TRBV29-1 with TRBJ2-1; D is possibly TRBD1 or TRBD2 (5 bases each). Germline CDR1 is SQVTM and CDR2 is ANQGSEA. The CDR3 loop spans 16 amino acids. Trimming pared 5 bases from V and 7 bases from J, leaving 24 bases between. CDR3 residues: CSVNGAGRGPWNEQFF. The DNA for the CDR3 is TGCAGCGTTAATGGAGCAGGTCGGGGCCCCTGGAATGAGCAGTTCTTC.

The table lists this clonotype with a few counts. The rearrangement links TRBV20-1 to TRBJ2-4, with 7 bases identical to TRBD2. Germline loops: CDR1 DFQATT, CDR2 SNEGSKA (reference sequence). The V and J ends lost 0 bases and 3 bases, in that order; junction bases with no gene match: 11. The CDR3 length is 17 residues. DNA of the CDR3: TGCAGTGCTAGAGATTTATCCGGCGGGAGTGTCAAAAACATTCAGTACTTC. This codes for CSARDLSGGSVKNIQYF.

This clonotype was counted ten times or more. The CDR3 sequence: CASCRDRGFYEQYF. The CDR3 region has the DNA TGTGCCAGCTGCCGGGACAGGGGGTTCTACGAGCAGTACTTC. The J gene is TRBJ2-7, the V gene TRBV7-2, with TRBD1 matching 11 bases. There are 14 residues in the CDR3. Germline V gene sequence: CDR1 SGHTA, CDR2 FQGNSA. J gave up 3 bases and V 8 bases, and 6 bases lay outside the gene matches.